What follows are 11 T cell receptor beta chains derived from one specimen sequenced in a study of cytomegalovirus exposure and HLA in healthy donors. With 60 Vbeta and 13 Jbeta primers, the PCR was carried out. Data came from immunoSEQ multiplex PCR; TCRdb stores just in-frame clones and leaves some out. The data show under 150,000 clones, about 74% seen once. The sequencing input was PBMCs. These receptors all come from a young man in good health and CMV-seronegative.

V usage is TRBV28 and J usage is TRBJ1-1; maybe TRBD1 (6 bases). V was cut by 2 bases and J by 5 bases, with 12 bases left in between. CDR1 and CDR2 from the germline V gene are MDHEN and SYDVKM. The CDR3 loop spans 14 amino acids. The DNA for the CDR3 is TGTGCCAGCAGTTTAGCGGCAGGGGAGACTGAAGCTTTCTTT. Its translation: CASSLAAGETEAFF.

The V call is TRBV19, the J call TRBJ1-4; 7 positions match TRBD1. The CDR3 length is 13 residues. The V and J ends lost 4 bases and 7 bases, in that order; junction bases with no gene match: 3. Germline V gene data show CDR1 as LNHDA and CDR2 as SQIVND (reference sequence). CDR3: CASSTRGTEKLFF. The CDR3 bases are TGTGCCAGTAGTACCAGGGGGACTGAAAAACTGTTTTTT.

The rearrangement uses TRBV29-1 and TRBJ1-2; possible D gene TRBD1, 6 bases. The germline V and J ends were trimmed by 4 bases and 3 bases, with 15 bases remaining between them. This CDR3 is built from 14 residues. The germline V gene encodes CDR1 SQVTM and CDR2 ANQGSEA. CDR3 nucleotide sequence: TGCAGCGTTGCAGACAGGCCGGGGGACTATGGCTACACCTTC. This translates into CSVADRPGDYGYTF. Looking up the rest from reference TRBV29-1 and TRBJ1-2 gives the full variable domain: SAVISQKPSRDICQRGTSLTIQCQVDSQVTMMFWYRQQPGQSLTLIATANQGSEATYESGFVIDKFPISRPNLTFSTLTVSNMSPEDSSIYLCSVADRPGDYGYTFGSGTRLTVV.

The chain carries TRBV28 and TRBJ2-7; 7 positions agree with TRBD1. Germline values: CDR1 MDHEN, CDR2 SYDVKM. The CDR3 has 14 amino acids. The V segment lost 5 bases and the J segment 4 bases; nucleotides outside the gene matches: 8. CDR3 bases: TGTGCCAGCAGTAAGACGGGACAGACTTACGAGCAGTACTTC. Translating it yields CASSKTGQTYEQYF.

This clone was detected once. This chain joins TRBV19 and TRBJ1-1; 8 positions agree with TRBD1. The CDR3 sequence is 15 residues long. The trim removed 4 bases at V and 7 bases at J, leaving 11 bases unmatched. Germline lookup yields CDR1 LNHDA and CDR2 SQIVND (reference sequence). CDR3 DNA sequence: TGTGCCAGTAGTAGCCCGGGACAGGTTACGGATGAAGCTTTCTTT. Translated, it gives CASSSPGQVTDEAFF.

This chain joins TRBV19 and TRBJ1-1; 7 positions match TRBD1. J was trimmed by 3 bases and V by 3 bases; bases with no gene match: 13. Germline values: CDR1 LNHDA, CDR2 SQIVND (reference sequence). The CDR3 has 17 amino acids. CDR3 in amino acids: CASSISRLQGMDTEAFF. In nucleotides, the CDR3 is TGTGCCAGTAGTATCTCCCGCCTACAGGGGATGGACACTGAAGCTTTCTTT.

The rearrangement uses TRBV10-3 and TRBJ1-6; TRBD1 aligns across 7 bases. V was pared by 5 bases and J by 17 bases, with 18 bases of the junction left unmatched. The CDR3 has 15 amino acids. Germline CDR1 ENHRY, CDR2 SYGVKD. CDR3 nucleotide sequence: TGTGCCATCAGTCCTCGACAGGGCCTCCCTGCTGCCATCCACTTT. Translating it yields CAISPRQGLPAAIHF.

The chain combines TRBV11-2 with TRBJ2-1; TRBD2 agrees at 7 bases. The CDR3 loop spans 15 amino acids. CDR1 and CDR2 from the germline V gene are SGHAT and FQNNGV. Trimming took 3 bases from V and 5 from J; bases not matched to a gene: 7. The CDR3 DNA reads as TGTGCCAGCAGCTTCTCGCTAGCGGCTAACAATGAGCAGTTCTTC. Its protein product is CASSFSLAANNEQFF.

With regard to this clone: Within the sample, other DNA sequences also encode this same CDR3. This sequence joins TRBV5-6 and TRBJ1-2; TRBD1 matches 9 bases. The CDR3 loop spans 13 amino acids. Germline lookup yields CDR1 SGHDT and CDR2 YYEEEE. After removal of 1 base from V and 8 bases from J, the junction contained 3 bases not matched to a gene. This CDR3 reads CASSLRQGDGYTF. The CDR3 bases are TGTGCCAGCAGCTTGAGACAGGGGGACGGCTACACCTTC.

This clone qualifies as large. The J gene is TRBJ2-1, the V gene TRBV10-3, with D tentatively TRBD1 (6 bases). The CDR3 sequence is 14 residues long. In germline, CDR1 is ENHRY, CDR2 SYGVKD. V lost 7 bases to trimming and J lost 0 bases, with 10 bases between them. The CDR3 DNA reads TGTGCCATCATGGTGGACAGCTCCTACAATGAGCAGTTCTTC. Translation: CAIMVDSSYNEQFF.

This chain connects TRBV7-2 to TRBJ2-7; 8 bases match TRBD2. The CDR3 consists of 14 residues. V gave up 6 bases and J gave up 3 bases; unmatched junction bases: 7. The germline V gene encodes CDR1 SGHTA and CDR2 FQGNSA. CDR3 sequence: CASRTTSGGYEQYF. For the CDR3, the DNA is TGTGCCAGCAGAACAACTAGCGGAGGCTACGAGCAGTACTTC.